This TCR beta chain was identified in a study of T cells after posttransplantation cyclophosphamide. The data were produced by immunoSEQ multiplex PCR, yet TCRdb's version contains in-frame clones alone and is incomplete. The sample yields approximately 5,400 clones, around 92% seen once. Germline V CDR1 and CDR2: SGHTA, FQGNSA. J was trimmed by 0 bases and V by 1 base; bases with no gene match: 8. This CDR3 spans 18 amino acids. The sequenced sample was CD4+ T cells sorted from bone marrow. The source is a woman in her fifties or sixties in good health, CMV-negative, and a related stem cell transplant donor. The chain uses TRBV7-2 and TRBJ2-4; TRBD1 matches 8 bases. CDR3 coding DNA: TGTGCCAGCAGCTTAGACAGGGGGGTGGTTGGAGCCAAAAACATTCAGTACTTC. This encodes CASSLDRGVVGAKNIQYF.